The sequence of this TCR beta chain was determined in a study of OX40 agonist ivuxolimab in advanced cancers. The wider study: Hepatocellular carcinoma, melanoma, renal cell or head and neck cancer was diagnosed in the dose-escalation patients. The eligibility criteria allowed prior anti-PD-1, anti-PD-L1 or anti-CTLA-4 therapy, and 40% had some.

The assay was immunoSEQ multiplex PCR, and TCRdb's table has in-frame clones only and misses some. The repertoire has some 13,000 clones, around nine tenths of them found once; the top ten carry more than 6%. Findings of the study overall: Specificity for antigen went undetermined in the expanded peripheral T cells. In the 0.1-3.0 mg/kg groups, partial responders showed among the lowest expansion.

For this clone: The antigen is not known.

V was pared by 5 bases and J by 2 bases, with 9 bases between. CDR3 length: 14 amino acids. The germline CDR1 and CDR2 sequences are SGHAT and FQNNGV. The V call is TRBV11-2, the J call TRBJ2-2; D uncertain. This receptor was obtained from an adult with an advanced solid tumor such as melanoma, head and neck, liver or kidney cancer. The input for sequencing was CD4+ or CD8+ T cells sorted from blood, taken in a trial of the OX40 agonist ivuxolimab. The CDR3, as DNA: TGTGCCAGCAGCCCCGCCGACAACACCGGGGAGCTGTTTTTT. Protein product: CASSPADNTGELFF.